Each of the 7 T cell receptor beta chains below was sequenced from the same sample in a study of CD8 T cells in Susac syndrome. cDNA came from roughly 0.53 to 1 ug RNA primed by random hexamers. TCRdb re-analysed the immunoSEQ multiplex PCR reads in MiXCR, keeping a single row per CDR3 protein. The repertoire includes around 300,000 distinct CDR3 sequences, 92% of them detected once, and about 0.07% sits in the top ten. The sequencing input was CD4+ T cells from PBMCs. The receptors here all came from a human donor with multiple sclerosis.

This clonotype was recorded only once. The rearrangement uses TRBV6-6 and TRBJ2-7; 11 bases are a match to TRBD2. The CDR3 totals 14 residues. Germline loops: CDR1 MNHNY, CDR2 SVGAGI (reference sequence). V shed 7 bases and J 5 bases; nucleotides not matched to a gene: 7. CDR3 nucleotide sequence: TGTGCCAGCACCTTTAGCGGGGGGGGCAACGAGCAGTACTTC. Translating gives CASTFSGGGNEQYF.

CDR3 bases: TGTGCCAGCAGTCAGGGAGGGGGCAGATTCAATGAGCAGTTCTTC. It translates to CASSQGGGRFNEQFF. V usage is TRBV27 and J usage is TRBJ2-1; D possibly matches TRBD1 or TRBD2 (7 bases each). V gave up 5 bases and J gave up 6 bases, with 17 bases separating them. In germline, CDR1 is MNHEY, CDR2 SMNVEV (reference sequence). The CDR3 covers 15 residues.

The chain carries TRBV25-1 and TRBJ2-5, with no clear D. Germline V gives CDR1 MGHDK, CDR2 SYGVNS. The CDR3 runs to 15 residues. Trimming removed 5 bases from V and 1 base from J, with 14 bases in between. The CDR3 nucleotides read TGTGCCAGCAGTCCCTGGACCGGGTCCCAAGAGACCCAGTACTTC. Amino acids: CASSPWTGSQETQYF.

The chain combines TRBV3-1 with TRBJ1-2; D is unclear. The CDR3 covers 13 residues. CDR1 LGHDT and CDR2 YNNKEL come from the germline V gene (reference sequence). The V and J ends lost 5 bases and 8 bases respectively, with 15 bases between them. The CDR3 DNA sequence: TGTGCCAGCAGCTATGACCACTCTAGCGGCTACACCTTC. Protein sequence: CASSYDHSSGYTF.

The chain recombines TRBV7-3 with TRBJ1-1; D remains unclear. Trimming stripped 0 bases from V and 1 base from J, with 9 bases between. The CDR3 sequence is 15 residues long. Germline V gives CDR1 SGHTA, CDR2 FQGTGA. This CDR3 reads CASSLTWHPNTEAFF. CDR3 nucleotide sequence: TGTGCCAGCAGCTTAACGTGGCACCCGAACACTGAAGCTTTCTTT.

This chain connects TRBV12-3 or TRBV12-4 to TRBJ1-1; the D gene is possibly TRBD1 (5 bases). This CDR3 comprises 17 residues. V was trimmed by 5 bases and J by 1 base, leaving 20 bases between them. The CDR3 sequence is CASSTFGGTSRNTEAFF. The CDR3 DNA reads TGTGCCAGCAGTACCTTCGGGGGGACGTCAAGGAACACTGAAGCTTTCTTT.

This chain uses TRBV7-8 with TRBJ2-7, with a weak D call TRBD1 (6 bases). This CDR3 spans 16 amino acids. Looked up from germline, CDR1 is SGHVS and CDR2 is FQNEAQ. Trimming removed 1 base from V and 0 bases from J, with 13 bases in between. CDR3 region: CASSLVVEGVSYEQYF. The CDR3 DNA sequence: TGTGCCAGCAGCTTAGTGGTAGAGGGGGTCTCCTACGAGCAGTACTTC.